Given below is one T cell receptor beta chain in context. Other DNA sequences from this sample encode an identical CDR3 as well. These data come from a study of shared clonotypes between healthy human individuals. Naive CD8 isolation took CD45RO-negative cells positively selected for CCR7 and excluded terminally differentiated effector memory CD45RA+ cells. Measured with immunoSEQ multiplex PCR; TCRdb has only the in-frame clones, and not every one. There are millions of clones in the sample; 85% to 95% occur only once, and under 2% lies in the top ten. Germline CDR1 and CDR2: SGHAT and FQNNGV. The CDR3 has 14 residues. Trimming shortened V by 3 bases and J by 7 bases, and 12 bases separated the two germline ends.

The rearrangement uses TRBV11-2 and TRBJ2-2; maybe TRBD1 (6 bases). This receptor was identified in a man aged 18 to 30 in good health. Some clones in this sample may be carry-over from other donors' samples. The sequencing sample was made of naive CD8+ T cells from PBMCs. The CDR3 region is CASSLGTRGGELFF. The CDR3 DNA sequence: TGTGCCAGCAGCTTGGGCACCAGGGGCGGGGAGCTGTTTTTT.